The 17 T cell receptor beta chains in this list originate from one sample, sequenced in a study of OX40 agonist ivuxolimab in advanced cancers. Profiled with immunoSEQ multiplex PCR; TCRdb holds only in-frame clones, not every one. Here the sample spans roughly 56,000 clones, 86% being singletons. Here the sequenced sample was CD4+ or CD8+ T cells sorted from blood, taken in a trial of the OX40 agonist ivuxolimab. The receptors derive from an adult with an advanced solid tumor such as melanoma, head and neck, liver or kidney cancer.

The chain is built from TRBV6-1 and TRBJ1-4; D is ambiguous. CDR1 is MNHNS, CDR2 SASEGT, per germline. V lost 8 bases, J lost 4 bases, and 14 bases lay in between. The length of the CDR3 is 14 residues. Here the CDR3 reads CASEGHKDNEKLFF. CDR3 in DNA: TGTGCCAGCGAAGGGCACAAGGATAATGAAAAACTGTTTTTT.

CDR3 sequence: CAISGPNPSTDTQYF. The DNA for the CDR3 is TGTGCCATTTCAGGGCCGAATCCAAGCACAGATACGCAGTATTTT. The chain employs TRBV10-3 and TRBJ2-3; tentative D call: TRBD1 (5 bases). The germline V gene has CDR1 ENHRY and CDR2 SYGVKD. The V end was cut by 9 bases, the J end by 0 bases, with 16 bases between. This CDR3 region has 15 residues.

The rearrangement uses TRBV19 and TRBJ1-1; D gene unclear. Germline V gene data show CDR1 as LNHDA and CDR2 as SQIVND (reference sequence). The CDR3 has 17 amino acids. V was trimmed by 0 bases and J by 0 bases, leaving 14 bases between them. CDR3 bases: TGTGCCAGTAGTATAGACGCCCGACGAGTCCTGAACACTGAAGCTTTCTTT. Its protein product is CASSIDARRVLNTEAFF.

The chain links TRBV29-1 to TRBJ1-1; maybe TRBD1 (6 bases). Deletions cut 0 bases from V and 4 bases from J, with 12 bases between. Per germline, CDR1 SQVTM and CDR2 ANQGSEA. The CDR3 consists of 14 residues. The CDR3 DNA reads TGCAGCGTTGAAGACCGACAGGTCAGCACTGAAGCTTTCTTT. The encoded protein is CSVEDRQVSTEAFF. Together with reference TRBV29-1 and TRBJ1-1, the CDR3 gives the full variable domain: SAVISQKPSRDICQRGTSLTIQCQVDSQVTMMFWYRQQPGQSLTLIATANQGSEATYESGFVIDKFPISRPNLTFSTLTVSNMSPEDSSIYLCSVEDRQVSTEAFFGQGTRLTVV.

The V gene is TRBV21-1, the J gene TRBJ2-7; TRBD2 was called by the table and not checked on the DNA. TRBV21-1 has pseudogene status. The CDR3 runs to 16 residues. CDR3 in amino acids: CASSKVAPITSYEQYF. In nucleotides, the CDR3 is TGTGCCAGCAGCAAAGTTGCACCTATTACCTCCTACGAGCAGTACTTC.

The V gene is TRBV11-3, the J gene TRBJ2-3; the match to TRBD1 covers 11 bases. The CDR3 loop spans 19 amino acids. Germline values: CDR1 SGHNT, CDR2 YENEEA. V lost 6 bases, J lost 3 bases, and 17 bases stayed unmatched. DNA of the CDR3: TGTGCCAGCAGTCGTCCTCGGGACAGGGGGATGGTAGGGACAGATACGCAGTATTTT. Residues: CASSRPRDRGMVGTDTQYF.

V is TRBV7-3 and J is TRBJ1-2, with 7 bases aligning to TRBD1. Looked up from germline, CDR1 is SGHTA and CDR2 is FQGTGA. Unmatched junction bases numbered 11, after V lost 5 bases and J lost 8 bases. The CDR3 covers 14 residues. Here the CDR3 DNA reads TGTGCCAGCAGCCCTGCGTTGACAGGGTCCGGCTACACCTTC. Translation: CASSPALTGSGYTF.

This chain links TRBV2 with TRBJ1-6; D is undetermined. From germline, CDR1 is SNHLY and CDR2 FYNNEI. V gave up 1 base and J gave up 6 bases, with 4 bases separating them. The CDR3 consists of 13 residues. In nucleotides, the CDR3 is TGTGCCAGCAGTGAAGTGGGTAATTCACCCCTCCACTTT. Translation: CASSEVGNSPLHF.

The rearrangement uses TRBV18 and TRBJ1-4, with a possible D match to TRBD1 (5 bases). Germline V gene sequence: CDR1 KGHSH, CDR2 LQKENI. V was cut by 2 bases and J by 3 bases, with 16 bases left in between. There are 17 residues in the CDR3. In DNA, the CDR3 is TGTGCCAGCTCACCAATTTCCCCAGGGAGGTCTAATGAAAAACTGTTTTTT. Amino acids: CASSPISPGRSNEKLFF.

V is TRBV2 and J is TRBJ1-6; D might be TRBD1 (6 bases). V lost 2 bases and J lost 7, with 15 bases in between. The CDR3 spans 16 residues. CDR1 and CDR2 (germline): SNHLY, FYNNEI. In DNA form, the CDR3 reads TGTGCCAGCAGTGAATTTTCGGGGGGCTTGAATTCACCCCTCCACTTT. It specifies CASSEFSGGLNSPLHF.

V is TRBV25-1 and J is TRBJ1-3; D is perhaps TRBD1 (5 bases). Germline V CDR1 and CDR2: MGHDK, SYGVNS. Trimming left V 5 bases short and J 8 bases short, with 7 bases between. This CDR3 has 11 residues. DNA of the CDR3: TGTGCCAGCAGTCTGGGGGACACCATATATTTT. This translates into CASSLGDTIYF.

The chain links TRBV19 to TRBJ2-7, with D perhaps matching TRBD1 (6 bases). Germline CDR1 LNHDA, CDR2 SQIVND (reference sequence). Between the trimmed V and J ends, which lost 6 bases and 1 base, there was a span of 13 bases. The length of the CDR3 is 14 residues. The CDR3 region has the DNA TGTGCCAGTAGGATCCGGGACACTTCCTACGAGCAGTACTTC. It specifies CASRIRDTSYEQYF.

In its sample, this clone was seen once. The gene calls are TRBV6-4 and TRBJ2-3, with a weak D call TRBD2 (5 bases). The ends were cut back, 7 bases at V and 8 bases at J, with 13 bases in the middle. The CDR3 extends over 12 amino acids. CDR1 MRHNA and CDR2 SNTAGT come from the germline V gene. CDR3 nucleotides: TGTGCCAGCACCGGAGGCTCCGGTACGCAGTATTTT. This gives the protein CASTGGSGTQYF.

The chain is built from TRBV6-1 and TRBJ1-6; unclear D gene. The V gene lost 3 bases and the J gene lost 11 bases, with 5 bases spanning the gap. The CDR3 is 11 residues long. From germline, CDR1 is MNHNS and CDR2 SASEGT. CDR3 bases: TGTGCCAGCAGTGAGGGTACACCCCTCCACTTT. Residues: CASSEGTPLHF.

The chain carries TRBV19 and TRBJ2-2; D is possibly TRBD1 or TRBD2 (5 bases each). Germline V gene sequence: CDR1 LNHDA, CDR2 SQIVND (reference sequence). The CDR3 loop spans 17 amino acids. V was cut by 3 bases and J by 4 bases, with 18 bases left in between. Written as DNA, the CDR3 is TGTGCCAGTAGTATTCCTTCCCGGGGCCTGCGCACCGGGGAGCTGTTTTTT. Protein sequence: CASSIPSRGLRTGELFF. Together with reference TRBV19 and TRBJ2-2, the CDR3 gives the full variable domain: DGGITQSPKYLFRKEGQNVTLSCEQNLNHDAMYWYRQDPGQGLRLIYYSQIVNDFQKGDIAEGYSVSREKKESFPLTVTSAQKNPTAFYLCASSIPSRGLRTGELFFGEGSRLTVL.

The J gene is TRBJ2-5, the V gene TRBV11-2, with 10 bases aligning to TRBD1. The ends lost 4 bases at V and 4 bases at J; junction bases unmatched: 3. The CDR3 sequence is 14 residues long. CDR1 and CDR2 from the germline V gene are SGHAT and FQNNGV. The CDR3 DNA sequence: TGTGCCAGCAGCTCCTGGACAGGGGGAGAGACCCAGTACTTC. Its translation: CASSSWTGGETQYF.

The J gene is TRBJ1-2, the V gene TRBV28, with TRBD1 identical over 10 bases. The V gene end was trimmed by 5 bases and the J gene end by 4 bases; junction bases not matched to a gene: 16. Germline V CDR1 and CDR2: MDHEN, SYDVKM. The CDR3 consists of 18 residues. The CDR3 DNA reads as TGTGCCAGCAGTCAACCTCCGGGACAGGGGTCGGGTGGCTATGGCTACACCTTC. Protein: CASSQPPGQGSGGYGYTF.